This entry lists 25 T cell receptor beta chains sequenced from one sample in a study of graft-versus-host responses after intestinal transplantation. No antigen has been identified for these receptors. Generated by immunoSEQ multiplex PCR, the TCRdb table keeps only in-frame clones and is missing some. Seen here are around 78,000 clones, about nine tenths observed once, and the top ten hold about 8%. The input for sequencing was unstimulated CD8+ T cells sorted from spleen or lymph node cells, taken before transplant. These receptors were collected from a human donor who was the organ donor for an intestinal transplant.

V gene TRBV5-1 combines with J gene TRBJ2-7; 7 nucleotides line up with TRBD2. The CDR3 runs to 17 residues. With V trimmed by 0 bases and J by 1 base, 10 bases remained unmatched. From germline, CDR1 is SGHRS and CDR2 YFSETQ. The CDR3: CASSLAPASGVSYEQYF. The CDR3 nucleotides are TGCGCCAGCAGCTTGGCTCCGGCTAGCGGTGTTTCCTACGAGCAGTACTTC.

This chain joins TRBV5-1 and TRBJ1-2, with 8 nucleotides matching TRBD1. The V gene's germline CDR1 is SGHRS and CDR2 YFSETQ. V dropped 0 bases and J dropped 11; count of bases not matched to a gene: 6. CDR3 length: 13 amino acids. CDR3 residues: CASSLARGRGYTF. The CDR3 DNA sequence: TGCGCCAGCAGCTTGGCCAGGGGGCGTGGGTACACCTTC.

The chain employs TRBV19 and TRBJ1-2, with D perhaps TRBD1 (6 bases). Germline assignment: CDR1 LNHDA and CDR2 SQIVND (reference sequence). Trimming stripped 7 bases from V and 4 bases from J, with 25 bases between. The CDR3 consists of 17 residues. The CDR3 DNA sequence: TGTGCCAGTACCTCGAGGACAGAAATTGATGGTTTCTATGGCTACACCTTC. Translation: CASTSRTEIDGFYGYTF.

This clone occurred once. The chain employs TRBV4-1 and TRBJ1-6; weak D call: TRBD1 (5 bases). Trimming took 3 bases from V and 10 from J, leaving 16 bases between them. This CDR3 region has 15 residues. The germline V gene encodes CDR1 MGHRA and CDR2 YSYEKL. CDR3 in DNA: TGCGCCAGCAGCCACGTCGGGGCAGGGTCATCACCCCTCCACTTT. This codes for CASSHVGAGSSPLHF.

The chain recombines TRBV9 with TRBJ1-4; D is unresolved. Germline-derived CDR1 and CDR2 are SGDLS and YYNGEE. The CDR3 sequence is 14 residues long. The ends were cut back, 3 bases at V and 0 bases at J, with 6 bases in the middle. The CDR3 spells CASSASATNEKLFF. The CDR3 DNA is TGTGCCAGCAGCGCCTCTGCAACTAATGAAAAACTGTTTTTT.

The chain links TRBV5-1 to TRBJ2-1; weak D call: TRBD1 (8 bases). This CDR3 comprises 17 residues. Trimming pared 0 bases from V and 3 bases from J, leaving 16 bases between. Germline loops: CDR1 SGHRS, CDR2 YFSETQ. The CDR3 DNA sequence: TGCGCCAGCAGCTTGGACAGGGGGGGACCCTACTACAATGAGCAGTTCTTC. Its protein is CASSLDRGGPYYNEQFF.

With respect to this clone: Other DNA sequences from this sample encode an identical CDR3 as well. V and J are TRBV28 and TRBJ1-2; TRBD1 aligns across 7 bases. Germline lookup yields CDR1 MDHEN and CDR2 SYDVKM. J was trimmed by 7 bases and V by 3 bases; bases with no gene match: 5. The CDR3 has 13 amino acids. Here the CDR3 DNA reads TGTGCCAGCAGTTTCGACAGGGCAAGTGGCTACACCTTC. This encodes CASSFDRASGYTF.

The rearrangement uses TRBV28 and TRBJ2-1, with D perhaps matching TRBD1 (5 bases). This CDR3 comprises 12 residues. The germline V gene encodes CDR1 MDHEN and CDR2 SYDVKM. The germline V and J ends were trimmed by 5 bases and 6 bases, with 8 bases remaining between them. This chain's CDR3 is CASSRRANEQFF. Written as DNA, the CDR3 is TGTGCCAGCAGTCGCAGGGCCAATGAGCAGTTCTTC.

The genes are TRBV9 and TRBJ2-7; either TRBD1 or TRBD2 may fit D (5 bases each). Germline CDR1 is SGDLS and CDR2 is YYNGEE. The CDR3 totals 14 residues. The V end lost 3 bases, the J end lost 2 bases, and 12 bases lay between the germline ends. Here the CDR3 reads CASSARDGAYEQYF. Written as DNA, the CDR3 is TGTGCCAGCAGCGCCCGGGACGGAGCCTACGAGCAGTACTTC.

This chain joins TRBV6-1 and TRBJ1-1; D ambiguous. The germline V gene has CDR1 MNHNS and CDR2 SASEGT. The CDR3 loop spans 13 amino acids. Trimming took off 4 bases at V and 1 base at J, with 7 bases between the two ends. Here the CDR3 reads CASSVGENTEAFF. CDR3 nucleotides: TGTGCCAGCAGTGTTGGGGAGAACACTGAAGCTTTCTTT.

This rearrangement joins TRBV4-1 to TRBJ1-4, with TRBD1 as a possible D gene (5 bases). Trimming removed 8 bases at V and 5 bases at J, with 21 bases between. The CDR3 is 16 residues long. CDR1 and CDR2 from the germline V gene are MGHRA and YSYEKL. CDR3 in amino acids: CASAIIGATGNEKLFF. As DNA, the CDR3 is TGCGCCAGCGCGATTATAGGGGCGACGGGGAATGAAAAACTGTTTTTT.

The V and J genes are TRBV2 and TRBJ1-4; no reliable D call. This CDR3 is built from 16 residues. V lost 8 bases to trimming and J lost 6 bases, with 22 bases between them. Germline CDR1 SNHLY, CDR2 FYNNEI. This CDR3 is CASGLPVGPQDEKLFF. Written as DNA, the CDR3 is TGTGCCAGCGGGTTACCCGTAGGTCCTCAGGATGAAAAACTGTTTTTT.

The chain carries TRBV6-1 and TRBJ1-2; D is undetermined. V shed 3 bases and J shed 6 bases, with 14 bases lying between them. The CDR3 spans 14 residues. Germline CDR1 reads MNHNS; CDR2 reads SASEGT. In DNA form, the CDR3 reads TGTGCCAGCAGTGATTTGGGATCGACTAATGGCTACACCTTC. This sequence encodes CASSDLGSTNGYTF.

The chain combines TRBV27 with TRBJ2-7, with 10 bases lining up with TRBD1. V lost 6 bases and J lost 3; bases outside the gene matches: 8. Looked up from germline, CDR1 is MNHEY and CDR2 is SMNVEV (reference sequence). The CDR3 consists of 15 residues. CDR3 coding DNA: TGTGCCAGCAGCTGGTCGGACAGGGGGGACTACGAGCAGTACTTC. Translation: CASSWSDRGDYEQYF.

The rearrangement joins TRBV9 to TRBJ2-2; possible D gene TRBD2, 6 bases. The CDR3 covers 17 residues. CDR1 is SGDLS and CDR2 is YYNGEE in the germline V gene. Trimming removed 0 bases from V and 3 bases from J, with 15 bases in between. The CDR3 reads CASSVVGGITYTGELFF. The DNA for the CDR3 is TGTGCCAGCAGCGTAGTGGGGGGAATCACCTACACCGGGGAGCTGTTTTTT.

The chain is built from TRBV4-2 and TRBJ1-2; no clear D. Germline V lookup: CDR1 LGHNA, CDR2 YNFKEQ. The CDR3 contains 12 residues. With 3 bases removed from V and 4 bases from J, the gap between germline ends came to 6 bases. The CDR3 spells CASSQDSYGYTF. The CDR3 region has the DNA TGTGCCAGCAGCCAGGACTCCTATGGCTACACCTTC.

The chain combines TRBV10-3 with TRBJ2-1; 9 bases line up with TRBD1. The ends lost 8 bases at V and 1 base at J; junction bases unmatched: 6. The germline CDR1 and CDR2 sequences are ENHRY and SYGVKD. The CDR3 is 15 residues long. CDR3 in amino acids: CAIGTGKESYNEQFF. DNA for the CDR3: TGTGCCATCGGGACAGGGAAGGAGTCCTACAATGAGCAGTTCTTC.

This rearrangement joins TRBV6-1 to TRBJ1-5; unclear D gene. Trimming took 5 bases from V and 6 from J, leaving 14 bases between them. Germline V CDR1 and CDR2: MNHNS, SASEGT. The CDR3 runs to 14 residues. CDR3 in DNA: TGTGCCAGCAGTACCCTTGGGGAGAGTCAGCCCCAGCATTTT. Translated, it gives CASSTLGESQPQHF.

V gene TRBV25-1 combines with J gene TRBJ1-2; D uncertain. The V and J ends lost 0 bases and 2 bases respectively, with 10 bases between them. CDR1 and CDR2 from the germline V gene are MGHDK and SYGVNS. The CDR3 spans 15 residues. CDR3 in DNA: TGTGCCAGCAGTGAATATTATACCCCAAACTATGGCTACACCTTC. Protein: CASSEYYTPNYGYTF.

This chain links TRBV6-1 with TRBJ2-3; the D is unclear. V was pared by 3 bases and J by 6 bases, with 19 bases between. The CDR3 loop spans 16 amino acids. The germline V gene encodes CDR1 MNHNS and CDR2 SASEGT. For the CDR3, the DNA is TGTGCCAGCAGTGACGGTATGCCTCCCACGGCCGATACGCAGTATTTT. It translates to CASSDGMPPTADTQYF.

V gene TRBV11-2 combines with J gene TRBJ2-3; perhaps TRBD2 as D (6 bases). CDR1 and CDR2 (germline): SGHAT, FQNNGV. CDR3 length: 13 residues. The V gene lost 5 bases and the J gene lost 6 bases, with 12 bases spanning the gap. The CDR3 protein is CASSPGGLDTQYF. CDR3 sequence (DNA): TGTGCCAGCAGCCCCGGGGGTTTGGATACGCAGTATTTT.

The chain has TRBV5-4 and TRBJ1-2, with D perhaps matching TRBD1 (5 bases). The CDR3 extends over 11 amino acids. Germline V gene sequence: CDR1 SGHNT, CDR2 YYREEE (reference sequence). The V gene lost 3 bases and the J gene lost 12 bases, with 12 bases spanning the gap. The CDR3 protein is CASSYGAENTF. Written as DNA, the CDR3 is TGTGCCAGCAGCTATGGGGCGGAAAACACCTTC.

The chain carries TRBV5-5 and TRBJ2-1; 7 nucleotides align to TRBD2. The junction had 6 bases not matched to a gene; V was cut back by 6 bases and J by 6 bases. The CDR3 is 13 residues long. CDR1 and CDR2 from the germline V gene are SGHKS and YYEKEE (reference sequence). The CDR3 nucleotides read TGTGCCAGCACGCGGGGGACGGTCAATGAGCAGTTCTTC. Protein: CASTRGTVNEQFF.

The chain links TRBV13 to TRBJ2-7; D may be TRBD1 or TRBD2 (6 bases each). The CDR3 has 24 amino acids. V was cut by 0 bases and J by 2 bases, with 38 bases left in between. The germline gives CDR1 PRHDT, CDR2 FYEKMQ (reference sequence). The CDR3 region is CASSLGAYRVQEGRLWGIPYEQYF. The CDR3 DNA follows: TGTGCCAGCAGCTTAGGTGCTTACAGGGTTCAGGAGGGACGTCTGTGGGGAATCCCCTACGAGCAGTACTTC. Full variable domain (remainder filled in from reference TRBV13 and TRBJ2-7): AAGVIQSPRHLIKEKRETATLKCYPIPRHDTVYWYQQGPGQDPQFLISFYEKMQSDKGSIPDRFSAQQFSDYHSELNMSSLELGDSALYFCASSLGAYRVQEGRLWGIPYEQYFGPGTRLTVT.

CDR3 residues: CASSQRGDRTGQPQHF. DNA for the CDR3: TGTGCCAGCAGCCAGAGGGGAGACAGAACCGGACAGCCCCAGCATTTT. The V and J genes are TRBV13 and TRBJ1-5; weak D call: TRBD1 (5 bases). V shed 5 bases and J shed 7 bases, with 21 bases lying between them. The CDR3 loop spans 16 amino acids. CDR1 PRHDT and CDR2 FYEKMQ come from the germline V gene (reference sequence).